The rows below give T cell receptor beta chains drawn from one sample of a study of cytomegalovirus exposure and HLA in healthy donors. The method was immunoSEQ multiplex PCR; TCRdb's version includes in-frame clones alone and lacks a portion of them. The table lists about 150,000 clones, around 74% of them singletons. What was sequenced was PBMCs. Receptors were obtained from a man aged 50-60 years in good health and CMV-seropositive. Each CDR3 is given with its conserved first and last residue.

>17|TRBV5-5|TRBJ2-4
CASSLVASGTTKNIQYF
>12|TRBV28|TRBJ1-1
CASSFGTGEAFF
>14|TRBV11-3|TRBJ2-1
CASSTGTNYNEQFF
>15|TRBV10-3|TRBJ1-1
CAIKSGSQGDTEAFF
>18|TRBV27|TRBJ2-5
CASSSSPFGLADQETQYF
>13|TRBV9|TRBJ2-3
CASSVAAGDTQYF
>16|TRBV14|TRBJ1-4
CASSSSNRGSNEKLFF
>15|TRBV2|TRBJ2-5
CASSEATDRKETQYF
>14|TRBV5-6|TRBJ2-5
CASSLALGEETQYF
>14|TRBV11-2|TRBJ1-2
CASSLVGGLYGYTF
>13|TRBV10-1|TRBJ2-1
CASSRQEYNEQFF
>15|TRBV11-2|TRBJ1-5
CASSLDSSGGQPQHF
>15|TRBV9|TRBJ2-1
CASSVVGGGPHEQFF
>13|TRBV5-4|TRBJ2-3
CASSLPAGDTQYF
>18|TRBV28|TRBJ2-7
CASSPNLPTGPRGYEQYF